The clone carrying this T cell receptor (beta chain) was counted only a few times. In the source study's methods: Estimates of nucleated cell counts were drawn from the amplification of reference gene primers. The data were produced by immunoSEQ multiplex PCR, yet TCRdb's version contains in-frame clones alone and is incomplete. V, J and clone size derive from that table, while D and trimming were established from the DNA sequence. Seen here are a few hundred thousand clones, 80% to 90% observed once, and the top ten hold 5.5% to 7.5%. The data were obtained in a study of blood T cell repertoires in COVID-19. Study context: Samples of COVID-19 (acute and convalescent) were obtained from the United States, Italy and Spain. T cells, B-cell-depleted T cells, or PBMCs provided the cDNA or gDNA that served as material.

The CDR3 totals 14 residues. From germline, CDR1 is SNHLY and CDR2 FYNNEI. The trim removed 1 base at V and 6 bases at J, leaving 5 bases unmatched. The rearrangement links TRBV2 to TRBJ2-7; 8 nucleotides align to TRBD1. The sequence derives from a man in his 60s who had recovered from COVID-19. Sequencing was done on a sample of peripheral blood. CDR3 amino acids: CASSEGTGIAEQYF. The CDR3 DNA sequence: TGTGCCAGCAGTGAAGGGACAGGGATCGCCGAGCAGTACTTC.